These 10 T cell receptor beta chains originate from one sample sequenced in a study of blood T cell repertoires in COVID-19. Generated by immunoSEQ multiplex PCR, the TCRdb table keeps only in-frame clones and is missing some. The table has about 64,000 clones, roughly 77% seen once. Material for sequencing was peripheral blood. These receptors were taken from a man older than 75 with acute or convalescent COVID-19.

V usage is TRBV27 and J usage is TRBJ2-3; possible D gene TRBD2, 7 bases. The CDR3 has 18 residues. V was clipped by 5 bases and J by 4 bases, with 25 bases between them. Germline V lookup: CDR1 MNHEY, CDR2 SMNVEV (reference sequence). The CDR3 protein is CASSPRTDWRGSPDTQYF. Written as DNA, the CDR3 is TGTGCCAGCAGTCCCAGGACAGATTGGCGGGGGTCACCAGATACGCAGTATTTT.

This clone appeared a single time. The chain carries TRBV5-8 and TRBJ2-5; 7 bases align to TRBD1. The CDR3 has 15 residues. The V and J ends lost 3 bases and 3 bases, in that order; junction bases with no gene match: 8. Germline CDR1 and CDR2: SGHTS and YDEGEE. The CDR3 spells CASSSGTAFEETQYF. The CDR3 nucleotides are TGTGCCAGCAGCTCCGGGACAGCGTTCGAAGAGACCCAGTACTTC.

The chain is built from TRBV6-5 and TRBJ2-5; D gene ambiguous. The germline V gene encodes CDR1 MNHEY and CDR2 SVGAGI. Between the trimmed V and J ends, which lost 2 bases and 2 bases, there was a span of 9 bases. This CDR3 has 14 amino acids. The CDR3 is CASSYSRSQETQYF. Here the CDR3 DNA reads TGTGCCAGCAGTTACAGCAGGTCGCAAGAGACCCAGTACTTC.

The chain links TRBV6-5 to TRBJ2-3, with TRBD1 matching over 8 bases. The V and J ends lost 6 bases and 2 bases, in that order; junction bases with no gene match: 7. This CDR3 is built from 15 residues. Per the germline V gene, CDR1 is MNHEY and CDR2 is SVGAGI. CDR3 residues: CASRRRTGNTDTQYF. DNA for the CDR3: TGTGCCAGCAGAAGACGGACAGGGAACACAGATACGCAGTATTTT.

V usage is TRBV30 and J usage is TRBJ1-2, with D tentatively TRBD1 (5 bases). Trimming removed 4 bases at V and 4 bases at J, with 10 bases between. The CDR3 runs 12 residues. From germline, CDR1 is GTSNPN and CDR2 SVGIG (reference sequence). Written as DNA, the CDR3 is TGTGCCTGGATTAGAGACAGCTATGGCTACACCTTC. This translates into CAWIRDSYGYTF.

The rearrangement uses TRBV16 and TRBJ1-2; a possible D gene is TRBD1 (5 bases). With 4 bases removed from V and 6 bases from J, the gap between germline ends came to 12 bases. The CDR3 length is 13 residues. Germline CDR1 is KGHSY and CDR2 is FQNENV. This CDR3 is CASSRGVGNGYTF. In DNA form, the CDR3 reads TGTGCCAGCAGCCGGGGGGTTGGAAATGGCTACACCTTC.

The V gene is TRBV4-1, the J gene TRBJ2-3, with TRBD2 as a possible D gene (6 bases). Trimming removed 3 bases from V and 5 bases from J, with 21 bases in between. In germline, CDR1 is MGHRA, CDR2 YSYEKL. The CDR3 consists of 17 residues. CDR3 sequence (DNA): TGCGCCAGCAGCCACGCTTCGACCTTCACGGGGGTAGATACGCAGTATTTT. Encoded protein: CASSHASTFTGVDTQYF.

V usage is TRBV5-8 and J usage is TRBJ1-5; D gene uncertain. V was trimmed by 4 bases and J by 3 bases, leaving 11 bases between them. This CDR3 has 14 amino acids. The V gene's germline CDR1 is SGHTS and CDR2 YDEGEE. For the CDR3, the DNA is TGTGCCAGCAGCCAGACAAGACCCAATCAGCCCCAGCATTTT. This codes for CASSQTRPNQPQHF.

The chain is built from TRBV5-1 and TRBJ1-1, with 8 positions matching TRBD1. Germline V CDR1 and CDR2: SGHRS, YFSETQ. V was clipped by 4 bases and J by 5 bases; unmatched bases: 7. The CDR3 spans 14 residues. CDR3 protein: CASSTGQGLTEAFF. CDR3 in DNA: TGCGCCAGCAGCACCGGACAGGGTTTGACTGAAGCTTTCTTT. Full variable domain (rest looked up from reference TRBV5-1 and TRBJ1-1): KAGVTQTPRYLIKTRGQQVTLSCSPISGHRSVSWYQQTPGQGLQFLFEYFSETQRNKGNFPGRFSGRQFSNSRSEMNVSTLELGDSALYLCASSTGQGLTEAFFGQGTRLTVV.

This clone was recorded a few times. The chain couples TRBV4-2 to TRBJ2-1, with unresolved D. The V gene's germline CDR1 is LGHNA and CDR2 YNFKEQ. The V end lost 0 bases, the J end lost 9 bases, and 3 bases lay between the germline ends. The CDR3 contains 11 residues. CDR3 nucleotide sequence: TGTGCCAGCAGCCAAGATATTGAGCAGTTCTTC. Translating gives CASSQDIEQFF.